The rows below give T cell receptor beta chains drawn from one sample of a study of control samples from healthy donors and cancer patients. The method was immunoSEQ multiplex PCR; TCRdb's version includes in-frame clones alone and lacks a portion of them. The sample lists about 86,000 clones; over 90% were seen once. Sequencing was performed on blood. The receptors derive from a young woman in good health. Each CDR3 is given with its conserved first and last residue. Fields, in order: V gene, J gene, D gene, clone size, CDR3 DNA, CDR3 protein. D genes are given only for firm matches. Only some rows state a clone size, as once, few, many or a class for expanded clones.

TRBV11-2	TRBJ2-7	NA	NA	TGTGCCAGCAGCTTAGGGGACGACGAGCAGTACTTC	CASSLGDDEQYF
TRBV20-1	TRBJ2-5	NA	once	TGCAGTGCTAGACCCCCAGAGACCCAGTACTTC	CSARPPETQYF
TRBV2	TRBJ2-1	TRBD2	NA	TGTGCCAGCAGTAAAGGACTAGCGGGAGGGGGTGAGCAGTTCTTC	CASSKGLAGGGEQFF
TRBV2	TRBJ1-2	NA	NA	TGTGCCAGCAGTGAAGATCGGCAGGGGAGGGACGGCTACACCTTC	CASSEDRQGRDGYTF
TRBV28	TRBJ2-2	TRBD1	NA	TGTGCCAGCAGTTTAAGGGACAGGGGGACCGGGGAGCTGTTTTTT	CASSLRDRGTGELFF
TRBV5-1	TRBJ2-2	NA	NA	TGCGCCAGCAGCTTCCCCGAGAACACCGGGGAGCTGTTTTTT	CASSFPENTGELFF
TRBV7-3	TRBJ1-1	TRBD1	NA	TGTGCCAGCAGCTTAGAGGGGGCGAACACTGAAGCTTTCTTT	CASSLEGANTEAFF
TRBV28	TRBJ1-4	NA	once	TGTGCCAGCAGTTCACCAGGACAGTATCAAAATGAAAAACTGTTTTTT	CASSSPGQYQNEKLFF
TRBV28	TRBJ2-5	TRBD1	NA	TGTGCCAGCAGTCTACAGGGGGCGACGACCCAGTACTTC	CASSLQGATTQYF
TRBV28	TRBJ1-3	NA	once	TGTGCCAGCAGTTTACCCCTGGGACACGGAAGCCAAAACACCATATATTTT	CASSLPLGHGSQNTIYF
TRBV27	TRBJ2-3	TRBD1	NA	TGTGCCAGCAGTAGAGACAGGGGAAAGGCGTCTGATACGCAGTATTTT	CASSRDRGKASDTQYF
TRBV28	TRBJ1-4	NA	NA	TGTGCCAGCAGTTTATGGTCCGGTGGGGCTGAAAAACTGTTTTTT	CASSLWSGGAEKLFF
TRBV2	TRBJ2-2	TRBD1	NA	TGTGCCAGCAGCCTACAGGGGGCGGCGAACACCGGGGAGCTGTTTTTT	CASSLQGAANTGELFF
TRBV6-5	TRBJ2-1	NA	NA	TGTGCCAGCGAAAGGGGGAATGAGCAGTTCTTC	CASERGNEQFF
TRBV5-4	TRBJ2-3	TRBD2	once	TGTGCCAGCAGCATAGGGACTAGCGGATACACAGATACGCAGTATTTT	CASSIGTSGYTDTQYF
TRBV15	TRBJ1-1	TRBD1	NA	TGTGCCACCAGCTTTCACAAACCTCCGGGACAGGGGGCCATGAACACTGAAGCTTTCTTT	CATSFHKPPGQGAMNTEAFF